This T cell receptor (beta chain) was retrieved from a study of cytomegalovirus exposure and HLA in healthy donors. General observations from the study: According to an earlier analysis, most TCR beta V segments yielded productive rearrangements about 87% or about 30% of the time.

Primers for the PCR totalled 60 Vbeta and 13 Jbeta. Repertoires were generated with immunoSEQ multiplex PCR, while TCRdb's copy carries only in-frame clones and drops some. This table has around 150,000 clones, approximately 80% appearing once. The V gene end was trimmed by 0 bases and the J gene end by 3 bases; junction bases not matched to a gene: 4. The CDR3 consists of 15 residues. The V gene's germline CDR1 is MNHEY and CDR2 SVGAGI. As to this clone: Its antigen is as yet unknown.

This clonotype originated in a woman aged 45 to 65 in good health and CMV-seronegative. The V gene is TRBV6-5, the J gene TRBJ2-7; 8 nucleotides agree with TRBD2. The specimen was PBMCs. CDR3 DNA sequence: TGTGCCAGCAGTTACTCTAGCGGGGCGCTCTACGAGCAGTACTTC. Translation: CASSYSSGALYEQYF.